A selection of T cell receptor beta chains follows, all from one sample in a study of long-term antiretroviral therapy in people with HIV. Using immunoSEQ multiplex PCR, the repertoire was profiled, and TCRdb retains in-frame clones only, with some absent. In the table there are some 25,000 clones, 80% to 90% of which are singletons. The source material was unsorted PBMCs, sampled 3 years after starting antiretroviral therapy. The receptors derive from a man aged 40-50 years with HIV. Both conserved end residues are part of each CDR3. The D gene is left open where the match is weak. Rows give clone size only sometimes, using once, few, many, or a class for an expanded clone.

TRBJ1-5 | TRBV19 | NA | few | CASSIVPQPQHF | TGTGCCAGTAGTATCGTCCCCCAGCCCCAGCATTTT
TRBJ2-2 | TRBV27 | TRBD2 | few | CASSFGLAGTMDTGELFF | TGTGCCAGCAGTTTCGGCCTAGCGGGTACCATGGACACCGGGGAGCTGTTTTTT
TRBJ2-7 | TRBV6-1 | TRBD1 | NA | CASSGGGRKGYEQYF | TGTGCCAGCAGTGGAGGGGGCAGGAAGGGATACGAGCAGTACTTC
TRBJ1-6 | TRBV19 | NA | once | CASRKNRDQSSYNSPLHF | TGTGCCAGTAGAAAAAACAGGGATCAGAGCTCCTATAATTCACCCCTCCACTTT
TRBJ2-1 | TRBV19 | TRBD2 | few | CASSMGTSGTYNEQFF | TGTGCCAGTAGTATGGGGACTAGCGGGACGTACAATGAGCAGTTCTTC
TRBJ1-1 | TRBV28 | NA | NA | CASIPAGNTEAFF | TGTGCCAGCATCCCTGCAGGGAACACTGAAGCTTTCTTT
TRBJ2-2 | TRBV5-1 | NA | NA | CASSLVGGTNTGELFF | TGCGCCAGCAGCTTGGTTGGGGGAACGAACACCGGGGAGCTGTTTTTT
TRBJ2-7 | TRBV6-4 | TRBD1 | NA | CASSSDRGHSYEQYF | TGTGCCAGCAGTAGTGACAGGGGACACTCCTACGAGCAGTACTTC
TRBJ2-5 | TRBV5-4 | NA | NA | CASSVTRDQRSTQYF | TGTGCCAGCAGCGTAACCCGGGACCAGAGATCGACCCAGTACTTC
TRBJ2-2 | TRBV6-5 | NA | NA | CASSLVQTYTGELFF | TGTGCCAGCAGTTTGGTACAGACTTACACCGGGGAGCTGTTTTTT
TRBJ2-2 | TRBV4-3 | NA | NA | CASSQDPLRDRFYTGELFF | TGCGCCAGCAGCCAAGATCCTCTGAGGGACCGATTTTACACCGGGGAGCTGTTTTTT
TRBJ2-7 | TRBV28 | NA | NA | CASSQAGLGYEQYF | TGTGCCAGCAGTCAGGCAGGTCTTGGCTACGAGCAGTACTTC
TRBJ2-1 | TRBV14 | TRBD2 | NA | CASRASGGRYYNEQFF | TGTGCCAGCAGGGCTAGCGGGGGGCGATACTACAATGAGCAGTTCTTC
TRBJ1-1 | TRBV18 | NA | NA | CASARQAMNTEAFF | TGTGCCAGCGCCCGACAGGCCATGAACACTGAAGCTTTCTTT
TRBJ1-2 | TRBV7-9 | NA | few | CASSFGVTGSGYTF | TGTGCCAGCAGCTTCGGGGTGACGGGTAGCGGCTACACCTTC
TRBJ1-4 | TRBV19 | NA | NA | CASSMSTGGKLFF | TGTGCCAGTAGTATGTCGACAGGCGGGAAACTGTTTTTT
TRBJ1-3 | TRBV4-2 | NA | once | CASSQGGGGPGNTIYF | TGTGCCAGCAGCCAAGGGGGTGGGGGGCCTGGAAACACCATATATTTT
TRBJ1-3 | TRBV11-3 | NA | NA | CASSPGGTGNTIYF | TGTGCCAGCAGCCCTGGAGGTACTGGAAACACCATATATTTT
TRBJ1-1 | TRBV7-3 | NA | few | CASSLMSGNTEAFF | TGTGCCAGCAGCTTAATGTCTGGGAACACTGAAGCTTTCTTT
TRBJ2-3 | TRBV4-1 | NA | NA | CASSQVDRRSTDTQYF | TGCGCCAGCAGCCAAGTGGACCGGAGGAGCACAGATACGCAGTATTTT
TRBJ2-5 | TRBV5-4 | TRBD2 | NA | CASSLTGGEETQYF | TGTGCCAGCAGCTTGACGGGAGGAGAAGAGACCCAGTACTTC
TRBJ1-1 | TRBV5-1 | NA | NA | CASSLEVRNTEAFF | TGCGCCAGCAGCTTGGAGGTGAGGAACACTGAAGCTTTCTTT
TRBJ2-7 | TRBV10-1 | TRBD1 | few | CASRAGTGYEQYF | TGCGCCAGCAGGGCCGGGACAGGGTACGAGCAGTACTTC
TRBJ1-4 | TRBV6-5 | TRBD1 | NA | CASQQGLWEKLFF | TGTGCCAGCCAACAGGGGTTATGGGAAAAACTGTTTTTT
TRBJ1-3 | TRBV9 | NA | NA | CASSVGVGNTIYF | TGTGCCAGCAGCGTAGGAGTCGGAAACACCATATATTTT
TRBJ2-3 | TRBV29-1 | NA | NA | CSPHTSRGLKRSPSTDTQYF | TGCAGCCCCCACACCTCGAGGGGCTTAAAGCGGAGTCCTAGCACAGATACGCAGTATTTT
TRBJ2-3 | TRBV11-2 | TRBD2 | once | CASSLQSAGVADTQYF | TGTGCCAGCAGCTTACAATCAGCGGGAGTGGCAGATACGCAGTATTTT
TRBJ2-7 | TRBV30 | TRBD2 | NA | CAWSGGWGSGRAGYEQYF | TGTGCCTGGAGTGGCGGATGGGGTAGCGGGAGGGCCGGATACGAGCAGTACTTC
TRBJ1-1 | TRBV28 | TRBD1 | NA | CASRGGGTGTTEAFF | TGTGCCAGCAGGGGGGGCGGGACAGGGACCACTGAAGCTTTCTTT
TRBJ1-2 | TRBV7-2 | NA | NA | CASSLRSGDYGYTF | TGTGCCAGCAGCTTAAGGTCGGGAGACTATGGCTACACCTTC
TRBJ2-1 | TRBV14 | TRBD2 | once | CASSQMSSGSGGEQFF | TGTGCCAGCAGCCAGATGTCGAGCGGGAGTGGGGGGGAGCAGTTCTTC
TRBJ2-7 | TRBV11-3 | NA | NA | CASSFPWNRTESYEQYF | TGTGCCAGCAGCTTCCCCTGGAACAGGACGGAAAGCTACGAGCAGTACTTC
TRBJ2-7 | TRBV19 | NA | NA | CASSIGRRGPTSELRTYEQYF | TGTGCCAGTAGTATAGGTCGTCGCGGACCCACTAGTGAGCTCCGCACCTACGAGCAGTACTTC
TRBJ1-2 | TRBV9 | NA | NA | CASSVDGKAAANYGYTF | TGTGCCAGCAGCGTAGATGGAAAGGCTGCAGCTAACTATGGCTACACCTTC
TRBJ2-5 | TRBV5-4 | NA | once | CASSHPSKQETQYF | TGTGCCAGCAGCCATCCTAGTAAGCAAGAGACCCAGTACTTC
TRBJ1-6 | TRBV10-3 | TRBD1 | once | CAIGSGTAYNSPLHF | TGTGCCATCGGGTCGGGGACAGCCTATAATTCACCCCTCCACTTT
TRBJ2-6 | TRBV6-5 | NA | NA | CASSFGRTGANVLTF | TGTGCCAGCAGTTTCGGCAGGACTGGGGCCAACGTCCTGACTTTC
TRBJ1-3 | TRBV14 | NA | NA | CASSPSSGNTIYF | TGTGCCAGCAGCCCTAGCTCTGGAAACACCATATATTTT
TRBJ2-7 | TRBV15 | TRBD2 | NA | CATVASGRDEQYF | TGTGCCACCGTGGCTAGCGGGAGGGACGAGCAGTACTTC
TRBJ2-7 | TRBV7-2 | NA | NA | CASSRLTANYEQYF | TGTGCCAGCAGCCGACTGACAGCTAACTACGAGCAGTACTTC
TRBJ1-1 | TRBV19 | NA | NA | CASIPTGLITEAFF | TGTGCCAGTATTCCCACGGGACTGATCACTGAAGCTTTCTTT
TRBJ2-5 | TRBV19 | NA | NA | CASSTRTEGETQYF | TGTGCCAGTAGTACGCGGACAGAGGGGGAGACCCAGTACTTC
TRBJ1-4 | TRBV10-3 | NA | NA | CAISDDARANEKLFF | TGTGCCATCAGTGACGATGCGAGGGCTAATGAAAAACTGTTTTTT
TRBJ1-5 | TRBV5-6 | NA | NA | CASSLGRGSNQPQHF | TGTGCCAGCAGCTTGGGCAGGGGCAGCAATCAGCCCCAGCATTTT
TRBJ1-2 | TRBV5-4 | NA | NA | CASSKQGTHGYTF | TGTGCCAGCAGCAAACAGGGTACCCATGGCTACACCTTC
TRBJ2-1 | TRBV11-2 | TRBD1 | NA | CASSPGQGYNEQFF | TGTGCCAGCAGCCCAGGACAGGGGTACAATGAGCAGTTCTTC
TRBJ1-6 | TRBV27 | NA | few | CASSLGPREPLHF | TGTGCCAGCAGTTTAGGCCCCCGGGAGCCCCTCCACTTT
TRBJ1-1 | TRBV18 | TRBD1 | NA | CASSPMTGSTEAFF | TGTGCCAGCTCACCGATGACAGGGAGCACTGAAGCTTTCTTT
TRBJ2-2 | TRBV19 | TRBD2 | NA | CASSISSGATGELFF | TGTGCCAGTAGTATATCTAGCGGGGCCACCGGGGAGCTGTTTTTT
TRBJ2-1 | TRBV9 | TRBD2 | NA | CASSVTSGGQSSYNEQFF | TGTGCCAGCAGCGTGACTAGCGGGGGCCAGAGCTCCTACAATGAGCAGTTCTTC
TRBJ2-3 | TRBV1 | NA | once | CTSSQDQIDTQYF | TGCACCAGCAGCCAAGATCAGATCGATACGCAGTATTTT